This T cell receptor (beta chain) came from a study of molecular identifiers for immune sequencing clone quantification. Broader study findings: Effector cells kept over 98% of their molecules in clones above 20 RNA copies, while naive cells kept under 1% there.

A CD8+CD4-CCR7+CD45RA+ gate was used to sort naive CD8 T cells. The sample holds many counts of this clonotype. The antigen is unknown. Per the germline V gene, CDR1 is MNHEY and CDR2 is SMNVEV (reference sequence). The length of the CDR3 is 15 residues. V dropped 6 bases and J dropped 2 bases, with 17 bases sitting between them. TCRdb redid the calling of the PCR reads with MiXCR, one entry per CDR3 protein. The sample carries approximately 500,000 distinct CDR3 sequences, around 23% recorded once. The sample consisted of naive CD8+ T cells from blood, with Jurkat cell RNA spiked in. The subset denotes: FACS-sorted CD8+CD4-CCR7+CD45RA+ naive T cells. The sequence was collected from a human donor in good health. Some libraries in this study had Jurkat cell RNA spiked in. The V call is TRBV27, the J call TRBJ2-7, with D maybe TRBD2 (6 bases). CDR3 loop: CASSFDGRGAYEQYF. The CDR3 region has the DNA TGTGCCAGCAGCTTCGATGGGCGGGGAGCCTACGAGCAGTACTTC.